A single sample gave rise to the 6 T cell receptor beta chains below, sequenced in a study of cytomegalovirus exposure and HLA in healthy donors. Both 60 Vbeta primers and 13 Jbeta primers went into the PCR. Clones were sequenced by immunoSEQ multiplex PCR, and TCRdb holds only the in-frame ones, with some missing. The sample records approximately 100,000 clones, about 80% being singletons. Sequences were obtained from PBMCs. The source is a man aged 50-60 years in good health and CMV-seropositive.

The chain uses TRBV2 and TRBJ2-5; tentatively, D is TRBD1 (5 bases). The V and J ends lost 7 bases and 1 base respectively, with 13 bases between them. The germline V gene encodes CDR1 SNHLY and CDR2 FYNNEI. The CDR3 covers 14 residues. This CDR3 is CASKRGTAQETQYF. For the CDR3, the DNA is TGTGCCAGCAAAAGGGGCACCGCCCAAGAGACCCAGTACTTC.

This clone was seen only once. The chain is built from TRBV6-5 and TRBJ2-1; D gene uncertain. Germline CDR1 reads MNHEY; CDR2 reads SVGAGI. This CDR3 has 12 amino acids. V gave up 6 bases and J gave up 6 bases, with 9 bases separating them. The CDR3 region has the DNA TGTGCCAGCAGCCGTACAATCAATGAGCAGTTCTTC. Its protein product is CASSRTINEQFF.

On this clone: One end of the junction varies from germline; a read error may be responsible. The CDR3 protein is CAGSEGTGTIQYF. The DNA of the CDR3 is TGTGCCGGCAGTGAAGGGACAGGGACCATTCAGTACTTC. This chain connects TRBV6-4 to TRBJ2-4; 9 bases map to TRBD1. The CDR3 runs to 13 residues. Per the germline V gene, CDR1 is MRHNA and CDR2 is SNTAGT.

The chain uses TRBV14 and TRBJ1-2, with D unclear. The CDR3 consists of 13 residues. The germline V and J ends were trimmed by 4 bases and 8 bases, with 14 bases remaining between them. Per the germline V gene, CDR1 is SGHDN and CDR2 is FVKESK. As DNA, the CDR3 is TGTGCCAGCAGCCCCCGGCCAGGTGGCGGCTACACCTTC. Translation: CASSPRPGGGYTF.

The V gene is TRBV5-1, the J gene TRBJ2-7, with 7 bases that match TRBD1. Germline CDR1 is SGHRS and CDR2 is YFSETQ. V lost 6 bases to trimming and J lost 3 bases; unmatched junction nucleotides: 12. CDR3 length: 15 residues. The CDR3 region has the DNA TGCGCCAGCAAACTAAATTCTCAGGGGGACTACGAGCAGTACTTC. Its translation: CASKLNSQGDYEQYF.

The chain combines TRBV7-8 with TRBJ1-5, with D possibly matching TRBD1 (6 bases). Germline V gene sequence: CDR1 SGHVS, CDR2 FQNEAQ. The CDR3 covers 15 residues. V lost 3 bases, J lost 3 bases, and 12 bases lay in between. CDR3 nucleotides: TGTGCCAGCAGCTTGGGCAGGGGAGTCAATCAGCCCCAGCATTTT. It is translated as CASSLGRGVNQPQHF.